This T cell receptor beta chain was identified during a study of monozygotic twins with inflammatory bowel disease. No T cells were sorted before total RNA was taken from whole blood. The TCR libraries each used total RNA (approximately 3,300 ng per library). For each CDR3 protein, TCRdb gives one entry from its re-call of the 5' RACE reads, without DNA. Listed are tens of thousands of distinct CDR3 sequences; less than 7.5% falls within the top ten. Whole-study findings and limits: Repertoire similarity was not found to differ between concordant and discordant twins, possibly from limited power. IBD patients displayed reduced TCRbeta diversity (inverse Simpson) when set against healthy co-twins.

Concerning this clonotype: Its antigen is currently unknown.

Germline CDR1 and CDR2: KGHSH and LQKENI. This CDR3 comprises 15 residues. The chain joins TRBV18 to TRBJ2-7. This TCR came from a human donor with ulcerative colitis or Crohn's disease, or a healthy co-twin of an affected twin (not recorded which). Sequencing used blood. This CDR3 reads CASSPTRQDSYEQYF. Filled out from reference TRBV18 and TRBJ2-7, the complete variable domain reads NAGVMQNPRHLVRRRGQEARLRCSPMKGHSHVYWYRQLPEEGLKFMVYLQKENIIDESGMPKERFSAEFPKEGPSILRIQQVVRGDSAAYFCASSPTRQDSYEQYFGPGTRLTVT.